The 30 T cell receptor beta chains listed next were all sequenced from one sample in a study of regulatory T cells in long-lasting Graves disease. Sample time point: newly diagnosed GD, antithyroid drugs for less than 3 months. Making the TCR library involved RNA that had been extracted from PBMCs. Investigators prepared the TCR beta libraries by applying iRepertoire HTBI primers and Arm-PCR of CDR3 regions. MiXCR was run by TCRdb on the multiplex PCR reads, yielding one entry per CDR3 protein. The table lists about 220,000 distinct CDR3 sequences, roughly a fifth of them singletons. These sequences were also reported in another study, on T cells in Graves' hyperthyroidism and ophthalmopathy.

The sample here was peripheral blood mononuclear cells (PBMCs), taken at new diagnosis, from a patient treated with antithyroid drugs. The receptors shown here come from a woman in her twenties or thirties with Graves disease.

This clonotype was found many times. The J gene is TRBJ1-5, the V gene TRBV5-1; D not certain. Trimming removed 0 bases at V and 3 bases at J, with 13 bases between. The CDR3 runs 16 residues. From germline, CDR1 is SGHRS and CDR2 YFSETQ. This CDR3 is CASSLEGSGNNQPQHF. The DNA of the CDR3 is TGCGCCAGCAGCTTGGAAGGTTCCGGAAACAATCAGCCCCAGCATTTT.

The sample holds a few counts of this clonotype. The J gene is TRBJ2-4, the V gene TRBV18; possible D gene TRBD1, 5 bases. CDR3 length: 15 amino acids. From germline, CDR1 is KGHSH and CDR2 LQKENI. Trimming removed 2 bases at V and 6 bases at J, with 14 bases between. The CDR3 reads CASSPGPPQGNIQYF. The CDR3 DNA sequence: TGTGCCAGCTCACCAGGACCCCCTCAGGGAAACATTCAGTACTTC.

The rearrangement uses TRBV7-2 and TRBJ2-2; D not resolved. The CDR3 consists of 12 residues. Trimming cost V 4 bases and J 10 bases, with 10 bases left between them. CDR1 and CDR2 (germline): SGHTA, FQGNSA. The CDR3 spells CASSSTKVELFF. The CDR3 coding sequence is TGTGCCAGCAGCTCTACTAAGGTGGAGCTGTTTTTT.

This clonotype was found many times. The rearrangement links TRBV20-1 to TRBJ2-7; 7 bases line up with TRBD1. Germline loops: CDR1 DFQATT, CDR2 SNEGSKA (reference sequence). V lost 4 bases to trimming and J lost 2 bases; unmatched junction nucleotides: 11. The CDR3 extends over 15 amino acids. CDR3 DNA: TGCAGTGCTAACCCGACAGGGAATAGGGCCTACGAGCAGTACTTC. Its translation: CSANPTGNRAYEQYF.

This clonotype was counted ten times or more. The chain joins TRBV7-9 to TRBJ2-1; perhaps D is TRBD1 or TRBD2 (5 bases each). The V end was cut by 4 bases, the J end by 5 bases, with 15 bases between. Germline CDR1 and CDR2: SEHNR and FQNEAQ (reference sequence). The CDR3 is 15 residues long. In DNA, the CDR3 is TGTGCCAGCAGCTCATGGTCCGGGACGGACAATGAGCAGTTCTTC. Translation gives CASSSWSGTDNEQFF.

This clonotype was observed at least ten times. Here the CDR3 DNA reads TGTGCCAGCAGCGTAGCCTTACACTTATCAGCCCAGCATTTT. This translates into CASSVALHLSAQHF. The V call is TRBV9, the J call TRBJ1-5; D is unresolved. The CDR3 is made up of 14 amino acids. Germline V gene data show CDR1 as SGDLS and CDR2 as YYNGEE. With 0 bases removed from V and 11 bases from J, the gap between germline ends came to 15 bases.

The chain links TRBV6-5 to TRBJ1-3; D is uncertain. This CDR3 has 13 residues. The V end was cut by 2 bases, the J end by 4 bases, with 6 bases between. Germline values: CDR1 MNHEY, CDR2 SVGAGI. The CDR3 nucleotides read TGTGCCAGCAGTTACGGGGAGGGAAACACCATATATTTT. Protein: CASSYGEGNTIYF.

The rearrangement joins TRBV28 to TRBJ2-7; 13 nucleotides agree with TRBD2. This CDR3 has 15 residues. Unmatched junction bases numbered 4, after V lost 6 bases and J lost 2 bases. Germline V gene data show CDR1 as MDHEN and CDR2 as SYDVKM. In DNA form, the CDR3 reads TGTGCCAGCAGGGGGACTAGCGGGGACCCCTACGAGCAGTACTTC. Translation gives CASRGTSGDPYEQYF. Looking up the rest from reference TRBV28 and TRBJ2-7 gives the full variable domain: DVKVTQSSRYLVKRTGEKVFLECVQDMDHENMFWYRQDPGLGLRLIYFSYDVKMKEKGDIPEGYSVSREKKERFSLILESASTNQTSMYLCASRGTSGDPYEQYFGPGTRLTVT.

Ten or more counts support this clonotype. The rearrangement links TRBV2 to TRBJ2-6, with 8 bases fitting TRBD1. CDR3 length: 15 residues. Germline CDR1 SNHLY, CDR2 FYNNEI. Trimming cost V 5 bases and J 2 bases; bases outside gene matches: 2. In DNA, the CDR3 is TGTGCCAGCAGTCCCAGGGGGCCTGGGGCCAACGTCCTGACTTTC. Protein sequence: CASSPRGPGANVLTF.

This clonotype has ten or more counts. CDR3 sequence: CASSAHTGVGTDTQYF. DNA for the CDR3: TGTGCCAGCAGTGCACACACAGGGGTCGGCACAGATACGCAGTATTTT. The chain links TRBV6-2 or TRBV6-3 to TRBJ2-3; 7 bases are a match to TRBD1. Losses at the gene ends were 5 bases for V and 1 base for J; bases not matched to a gene: 9. The length of the CDR3 is 16 residues. CDR1 MNHEY and CDR2 SVGEGT come from the germline V gene.

The DNA for the CDR3 is TGTGCCAACTTACTGACTAGCGGGGGCACAGATACGCAGTATTTT. Its translation: CANLLTSGGTDTQYF. The chain carries TRBV2 and TRBJ2-3, with 11 bases lining up with TRBD2. The CDR3 sequence is 15 residues long. Germline V gives CDR1 SNHLY, CDR2 FYNNEI. The V and J ends lost 10 bases and 1 base, in that order; junction bases with no gene match: 7.

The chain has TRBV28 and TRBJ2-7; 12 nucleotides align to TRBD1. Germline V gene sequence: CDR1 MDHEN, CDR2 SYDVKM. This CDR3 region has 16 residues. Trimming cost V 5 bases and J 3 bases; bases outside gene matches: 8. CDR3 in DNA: TGTGCCAGCAGTCCCGGGACAGGGGGCGCGGGCTACGAGCAGTACTTC. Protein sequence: CASSPGTGGAGYEQYF.

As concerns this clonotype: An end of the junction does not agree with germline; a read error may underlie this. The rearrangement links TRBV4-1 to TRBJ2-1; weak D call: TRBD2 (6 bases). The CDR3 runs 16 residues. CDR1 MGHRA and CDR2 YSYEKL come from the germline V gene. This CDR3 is CASSSLGGASYNEQFF. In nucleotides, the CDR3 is TGTGCCAGCAGCAGCTTGGGCGGGGCCTCCTACAATGAGCAGTTCTTC.

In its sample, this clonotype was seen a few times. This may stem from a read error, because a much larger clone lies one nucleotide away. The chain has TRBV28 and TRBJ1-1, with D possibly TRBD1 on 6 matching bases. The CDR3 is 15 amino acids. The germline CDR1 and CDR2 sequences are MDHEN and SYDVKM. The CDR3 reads CVSTPYAGAQSEAFF. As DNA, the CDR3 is TGTGTCAGCACTCCCTACGCGGGGGCCCAGAGTGAAGCTTTCTTT.

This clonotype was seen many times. The CDR3: CSVEDGRLEAYNEQFF. In nucleotides, the CDR3 is TGCAGCGTTGAAGATGGGCGGCTGGAGGCCTACAATGAGCAGTTCTTC. The rearrangement links TRBV29-1 to TRBJ2-1; D may be TRBD2 (5 bases). CDR3 size: 16 residues. Trimming cost V 0 bases and J 2 bases, with 14 bases left between them. CDR1 is SQVTM and CDR2 is ANQGSEA in the germline V gene.

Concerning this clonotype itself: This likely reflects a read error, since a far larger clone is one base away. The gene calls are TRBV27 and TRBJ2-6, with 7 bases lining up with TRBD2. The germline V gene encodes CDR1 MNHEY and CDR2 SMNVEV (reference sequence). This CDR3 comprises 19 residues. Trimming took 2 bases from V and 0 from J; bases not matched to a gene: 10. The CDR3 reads CASSLGASGWLSGANVLTF. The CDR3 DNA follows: TGTGCCAGCAGTTTAGGGGCTAGCGGATGGCTCTCTGGGGCCAACGTCCTGACTTTC.

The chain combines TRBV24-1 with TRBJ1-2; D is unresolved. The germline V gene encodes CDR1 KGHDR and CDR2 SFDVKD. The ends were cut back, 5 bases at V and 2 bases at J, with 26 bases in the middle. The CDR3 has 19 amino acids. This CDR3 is CATSVLKSGWLFLNYGYTF. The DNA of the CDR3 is TGTGCCACCAGTGTGTTGAAGTCCGGATGGTTGTTTTTGAACTATGGCTACACCTTC.

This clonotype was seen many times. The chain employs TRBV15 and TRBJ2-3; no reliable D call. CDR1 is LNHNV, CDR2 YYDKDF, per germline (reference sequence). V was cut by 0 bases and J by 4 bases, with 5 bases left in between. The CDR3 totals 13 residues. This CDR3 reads CATSRDGPDTQYF. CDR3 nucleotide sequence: TGTGCCACCAGCAGAGATGGCCCAGATACGCAGTATTTT. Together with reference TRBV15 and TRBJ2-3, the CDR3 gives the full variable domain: DAMVIQNPRYQVTQFGKPVTLSCSQTLNHNVMYWYQQKSSQAPKLLFHYYDKDFNNEADTPDNFQSRRPNTSFCFLDIRSPGLGDTAMYLCATSRDGPDTQYFGPGTRLTVL.

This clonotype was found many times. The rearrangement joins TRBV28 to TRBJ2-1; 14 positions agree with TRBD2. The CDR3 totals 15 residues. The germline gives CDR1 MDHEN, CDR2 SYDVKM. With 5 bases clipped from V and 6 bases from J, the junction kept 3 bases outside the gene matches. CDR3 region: CASSRGTSGSNEQFF. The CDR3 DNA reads TGTGCCAGCAGTAGGGGGACTAGCGGGAGCAATGAGCAGTTCTTC. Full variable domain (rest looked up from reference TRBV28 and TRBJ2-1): DVKVTQSSRYLVKRTGEKVFLECVQDMDHENMFWYRQDPGLGLRLIYFSYDVKMKEKGDIPEGYSVSREKKERFSLILESASTNQTSMYLCASSRGTSGSNEQFFGPGTRLTVL.

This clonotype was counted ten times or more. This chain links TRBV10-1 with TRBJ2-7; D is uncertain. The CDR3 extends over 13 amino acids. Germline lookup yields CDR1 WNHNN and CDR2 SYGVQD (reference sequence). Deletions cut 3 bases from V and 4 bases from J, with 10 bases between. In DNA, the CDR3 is TGCGCCAGCAGTGATCCCTCAATATACGAGCAGTACTTC. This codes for CASSDPSIYEQYF.

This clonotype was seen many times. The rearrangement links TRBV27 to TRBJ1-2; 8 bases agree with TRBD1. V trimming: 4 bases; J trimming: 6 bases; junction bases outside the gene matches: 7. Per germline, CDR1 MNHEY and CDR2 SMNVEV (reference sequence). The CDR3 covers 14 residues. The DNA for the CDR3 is TGTGCCAGCAGTTCCGGACAGGGTAGGGATGGCTACACCTTC. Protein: CASSSGQGRDGYTF.

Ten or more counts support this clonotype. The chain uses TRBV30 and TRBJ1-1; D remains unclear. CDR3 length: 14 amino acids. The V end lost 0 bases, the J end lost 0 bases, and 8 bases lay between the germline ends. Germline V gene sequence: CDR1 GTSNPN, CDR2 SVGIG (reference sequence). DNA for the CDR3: TGTGCCTGGAGTGTACCAGGACTGAACACTGAAGCTTTCTTT. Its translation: CAWSVPGLNTEAFF. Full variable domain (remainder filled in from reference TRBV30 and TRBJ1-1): SQTIHQWPATLVQPVGSPLSLECTVEGTSNPNLYWYRQAAGRGLQLLFYSVGIGQISSEVPQNLSASRPQDRQFILSSKKLLLSDSGFYLCAWSVPGLNTEAFFGQGTRLTVV.

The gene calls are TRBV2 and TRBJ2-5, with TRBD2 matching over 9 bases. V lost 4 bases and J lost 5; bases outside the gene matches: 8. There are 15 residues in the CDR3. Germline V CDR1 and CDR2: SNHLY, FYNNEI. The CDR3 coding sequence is TGTGCCAGCAGTGTGGGACTAGCTGATCCGGAGACCCAGTACTTC. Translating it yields CASSVGLADPETQYF.

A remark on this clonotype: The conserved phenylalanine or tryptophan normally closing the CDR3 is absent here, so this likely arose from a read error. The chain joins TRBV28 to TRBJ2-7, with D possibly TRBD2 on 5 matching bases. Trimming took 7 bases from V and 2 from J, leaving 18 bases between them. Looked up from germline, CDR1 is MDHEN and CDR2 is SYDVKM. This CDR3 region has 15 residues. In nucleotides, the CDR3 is TGTGCCAGCACCCTCTCGAGAGGGAAGGCCTACGAGCAGTACCTC. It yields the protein CASTLSRGKAYEQYL.

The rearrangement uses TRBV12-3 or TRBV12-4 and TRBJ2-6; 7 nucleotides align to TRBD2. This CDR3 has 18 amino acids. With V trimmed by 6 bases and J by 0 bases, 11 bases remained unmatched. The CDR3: CASSPPVGTNSGANVLTF. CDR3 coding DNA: TGTGCCAGCAGCCCACCGGTGGGGACTAACTCTGGGGCCAACGTCCTGACTTTC.

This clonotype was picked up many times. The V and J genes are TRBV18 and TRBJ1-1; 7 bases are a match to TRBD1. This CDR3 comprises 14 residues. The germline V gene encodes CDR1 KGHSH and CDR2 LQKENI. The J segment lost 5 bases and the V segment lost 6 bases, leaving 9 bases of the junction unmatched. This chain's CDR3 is CASSPGTAKTEAFF. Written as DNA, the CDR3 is TGTGCCAGCTCTCCGGGGACAGCCAAAACTGAAGCTTTCTTT.

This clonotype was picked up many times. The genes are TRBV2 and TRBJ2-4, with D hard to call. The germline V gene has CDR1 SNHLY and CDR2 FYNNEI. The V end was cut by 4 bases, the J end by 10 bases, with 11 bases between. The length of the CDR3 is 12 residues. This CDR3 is CASSVQRIIQYF. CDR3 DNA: TGTGCCAGCAGTGTCCAGCGAATAATTCAGTACTTC.

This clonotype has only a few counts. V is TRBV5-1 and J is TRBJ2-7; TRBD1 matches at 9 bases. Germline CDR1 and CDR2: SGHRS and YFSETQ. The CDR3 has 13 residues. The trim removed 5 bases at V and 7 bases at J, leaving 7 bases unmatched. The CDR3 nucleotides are TGCGCCAGCAGTTTGTTGGGACAGGGAGAGCAGTACTTC. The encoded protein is CASSLLGQGEQYF.

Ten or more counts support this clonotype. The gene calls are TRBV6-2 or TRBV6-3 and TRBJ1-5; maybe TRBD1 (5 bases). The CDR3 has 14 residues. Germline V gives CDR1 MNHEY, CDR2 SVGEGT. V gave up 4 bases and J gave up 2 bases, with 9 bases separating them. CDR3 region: CASSSIGGNQPQHF. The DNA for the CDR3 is TGTGCCAGCAGTTCGATAGGGGGCAATCAGCCCCAGCATTTT.

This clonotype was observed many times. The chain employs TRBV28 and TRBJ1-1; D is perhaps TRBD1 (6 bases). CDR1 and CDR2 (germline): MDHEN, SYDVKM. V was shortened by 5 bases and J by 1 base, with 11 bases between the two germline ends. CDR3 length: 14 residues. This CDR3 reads CASSETGQNTEAFF. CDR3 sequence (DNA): TGTGCCAGCAGTGAAACAGGGCAGAACACTGAAGCTTTCTTT.